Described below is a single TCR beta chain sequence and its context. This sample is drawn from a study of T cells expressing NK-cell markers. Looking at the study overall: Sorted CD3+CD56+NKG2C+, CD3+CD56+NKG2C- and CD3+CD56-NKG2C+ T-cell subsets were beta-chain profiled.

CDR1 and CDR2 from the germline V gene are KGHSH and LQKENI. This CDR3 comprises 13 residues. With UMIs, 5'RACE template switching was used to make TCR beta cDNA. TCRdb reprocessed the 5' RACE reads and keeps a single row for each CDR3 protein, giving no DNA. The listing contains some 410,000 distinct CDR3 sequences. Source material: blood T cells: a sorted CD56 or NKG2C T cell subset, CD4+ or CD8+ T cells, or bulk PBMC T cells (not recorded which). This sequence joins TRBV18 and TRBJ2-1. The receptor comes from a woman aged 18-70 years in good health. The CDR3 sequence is CASSPPVGNEQFF.